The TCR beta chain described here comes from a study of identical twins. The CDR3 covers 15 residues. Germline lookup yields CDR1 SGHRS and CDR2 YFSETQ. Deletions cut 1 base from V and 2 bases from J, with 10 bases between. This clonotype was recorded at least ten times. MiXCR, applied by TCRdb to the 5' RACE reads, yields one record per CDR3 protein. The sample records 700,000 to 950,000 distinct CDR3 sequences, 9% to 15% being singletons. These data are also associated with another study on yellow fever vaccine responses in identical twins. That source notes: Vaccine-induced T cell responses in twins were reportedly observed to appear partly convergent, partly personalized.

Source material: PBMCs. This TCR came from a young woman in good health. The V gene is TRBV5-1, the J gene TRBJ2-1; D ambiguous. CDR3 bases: TGCGCCAGCAGCTTGTCAGGCGAAACCTACAATGAGCAGTTCTTC. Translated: CASSLSGETYNEQFF.